The 27 T cell receptor beta chains below were found in one sample sequenced in a study of blood T cell repertoires in COVID-19. Profiled with immunoSEQ multiplex PCR; TCRdb holds only in-frame clones, not every one. The repertoire holds over 300,000 clones, about 85% seen once, with around 6% in the top ten. The sequencing sample was made of PBMCs or T cells enriched from blood (not recorded which). The receptors were gathered from a woman younger than 45 who had recovered from COVID-19.

V usage is TRBV19 and J usage is TRBJ1-6, with 7 bases fitting TRBD1. The CDR3 runs 15 residues. Germline CDR1 is LNHDA and CDR2 is SQIVND (reference sequence). V gave up 3 bases and J gave up 7 bases; unmatched junction bases: 6. The CDR3, as DNA: TGTGCCAGTAGTATTAGCGGGACAGCAAATTCACCCCTCCACTTT. It translates to CASSISGTANSPLHF. Full variable domain (rest looked up from reference TRBV19 and TRBJ1-6): DGGITQSPKYLFRKEGQNVTLSCEQNLNHDAMYWYRQDPGQGLRLIYYSQIVNDFQKGDIAEGYSVSREKKESFPLTVTSAQKNPTAFYLCASSISGTANSPLHFGNGTRLTVT.

The chain employs TRBV5-5 and TRBJ1-4; D gene unclear. Per the germline V gene, CDR1 is SGHKS and CDR2 is YYEKEE (reference sequence). V lost 0 bases and J 7 bases, leaving 13 bases between the germline ends. This CDR3 contains 15 residues. CDR3 nucleotides: TGTGCCAGCAGCTTGGTACGGTCACCCGGTGAAAAACTGTTTTTT. Translating gives CASSLVRSPGEKLFF.

The chain links TRBV7-8 to TRBJ1-1; D perhaps matches TRBD1 (6 bases). The V end lost 6 bases, the J end lost 11 bases, and 22 bases lay between the germline ends. CDR3 length equals 14 residues. The germline V gene encodes CDR1 SGHVS and CDR2 FQNEAQ. The CDR3 coding sequence is TGTGCCAGCAGTTTAACCAATACCGGGACATCCGCTTTCTTT. Amino acids: CASSLTNTGTSAFF. The full variable domain, rest sourced from reference TRBV7-8 and TRBJ1-1, is GAGVSQSPRYKVAKRGQDVALRCDPISGHVSLFWYQQALGQGPEFLTYFQNEAQLDKSGLPSDRFFAERPEGSVSTLKIQRTQQEDSAVYLCASSLTNTGTSAFFGQGTRLTVV.

The chain couples TRBV30 to TRBJ1-3; maybe TRBD1 (5 bases). In germline, CDR1 is GTSNPN, CDR2 SVGIG (reference sequence). This CDR3 spans 13 amino acids. Between the trimmed V and J ends, which lost 2 bases and 9 bases, there was a span of 14 bases. The chain's CDR3 is CAWSLGGLGTIYF. The CDR3 coding sequence is TGTGCCTGGAGTTTGGGGGGATTGGGCACCATATATTTT.

The chain couples TRBV7-9 to TRBJ2-1; a possible D gene is TRBD2 (5 bases). Trimming removed 1 base from V and 10 bases from J, with 5 bases in between. This CDR3 is built from 11 residues. Looked up from germline, CDR1 is SEHNR and CDR2 is FQNEAQ (reference sequence). For the CDR3, the DNA is TGTGCCAGCAGCTTAGGGGAGGAGCAGTTCTTC. The encoded protein is CASSLGEEQFF.

This rearrangement joins TRBV6-2 or TRBV6-3 to TRBJ1-3; TRBD1 might be the D (6 bases). The CDR3 is made up of 16 amino acids. Germline V gives CDR1 MNHEY, CDR2 SVGEGT. Trimming took 5 bases from V and 0 from J, leaving 14 bases between them. The CDR3 DNA sequence: TGTGCCAGCAGTAAGGGACATCCGAGCTCTGGAAACACCATATATTTT. This encodes CASSKGHPSSGNTIYF.

The rearrangement uses TRBV6-1 and TRBJ2-1, with TRBD2 matching over 13 bases. V lost 4 bases, J lost 4 bases, and 4 bases stayed unmatched. The CDR3 extends over 16 amino acids. The germline CDR1 and CDR2 sequences are MNHNS and SASEGT. CDR3: CASSGTSGGIYNEQFF. DNA for the CDR3: TGTGCCAGCAGTGGGACTAGCGGGGGTATTTACAATGAGCAGTTCTTC.

J is TRBJ2-2 and V is TRBV5-4; 7 nucleotides align to TRBD1. The CDR3 consists of 16 residues. V shed 4 bases, J shed 4 bases, and the junction held 10 bases outside the gene matches. Germline V gene data show CDR1 as SGHNT and CDR2 as YYREEE (reference sequence). CDR3 amino acids: CASSPQGLSPTGELFF. CDR3 nucleotides: TGTGCCAGCAGCCCACAGGGGCTCTCACCCACCGGGGAGCTGTTTTTT.

This clone was seen once. V is TRBV30 and J is TRBJ2-1; 15 bases match TRBD2. V gave up 8 bases and J gave up 7 bases; unmatched junction bases: 3. The CDR3 loop spans 13 amino acids. The germline gives CDR1 GTSNPN, CDR2 SVGIG (reference sequence). CDR3 DNA: TGTGCCGCTGGGACTAGCGGGGGGAATGAGCAGTTCTTC. This sequence encodes CAAGTSGGNEQFF.

The rearrangement uses TRBV6-2 or TRBV6-3 and TRBJ1-2; D possibly corresponds to TRBD1 (6 bases). The CDR3 covers 15 residues. Trimming cost V 5 bases and J 4 bases, with 17 bases left between them. Germline-derived CDR1 and CDR2 are MNHEY and SVGEGT. The CDR3 nucleotides read TGTGCCAGCAGTACCTTAGGGGGAAGTGTCTATGGCTACACCTTC. This encodes CASSTLGGSVYGYTF.

This clone was seen once. V gene TRBV5-5 combines with J gene TRBJ1-4; 8 bases match TRBD1. Looked up from germline, CDR1 is SGHKS and CDR2 is YYEKEE (reference sequence). V trimming: 3 bases; J trimming: 5 bases; junction bases outside the gene matches: 6. The CDR3 extends over 15 amino acids. The CDR3 is CASSWQGALNEKLFF. CDR3 in DNA: TGTGCCAGCAGCTGGCAGGGGGCGCTGAATGAAAAACTGTTTTTT. The variable domain in full, with the rest retrieved from reference TRBV5-5 and TRBJ1-4, is DAGVTQSPTHLIKTRGQQVTLRCSPISGHKSVSWYQQVLGQGPQFIFQYYEKEERGRGNFPDRFSARQFPNYSSELNVNALLLGDSALYLCASSWQGALNEKLFFGSGTQLSVL.

This chain joins TRBV5-5 and TRBJ2-7, with TRBD1 as a possible D gene (6 bases). Germline CDR1 SGHKS, CDR2 YYEKEE (reference sequence). The CDR3 is 16 amino acids. V gave up 4 bases and J gave up 1 base, with 18 bases separating them. The CDR3 DNA sequence: TGTGCCAGCAGCGCCACCACAGGGATCAGATCCTACGAGCAGTACTTC. This encodes CASSATTGIRSYEQYF.

V and J are TRBV21-1 and TRBJ2-3; the D segment call TRBD2 is taken from the table without a DNA check. TRBV21-1 corresponds to a pseudogene. This CDR3 spans 18 amino acids. CDR3 protein: CASSRLHPTAPESDTQYF. For the CDR3, the DNA is TGTGCCAGCAGCAGACTCCATCCAACGGCCCCTGAGTCGGATACGCAGTATTTT.

This clone appeared a single time. V and J are TRBV19 and TRBJ2-1; D gene unclear. Germline CDR1 is LNHDA and CDR2 is SQIVND (reference sequence). Trimming stripped 7 bases from V and 7 bases from J, with 14 bases between. The CDR3 length is 13 residues. CDR3 amino acids: CASMAPLWNEQFF. CDR3 nucleotides: TGTGCCAGTATGGCTCCCTTGTGGAATGAGCAGTTCTTC. Drawing the rest from reference TRBV19 and TRBJ2-1, the complete variable domain is DGGITQSPKYLFRKEGQNVTLSCEQNLNHDAMYWYRQDPGQGLRLIYYSQIVNDFQKGDIAEGYSVSREKKESFPLTVTSAQKNPTAFYLCASMAPLWNEQFFGPGTRLTVL.

This rearrangement joins TRBV19 to TRBJ1-5; D is uncertain. Germline assignment: CDR1 LNHDA and CDR2 SQIVND (reference sequence). Trimming removed 2 bases at V and 0 bases at J, with 8 bases between. The CDR3 sequence is 15 residues long. For the CDR3, the DNA is TGTGCCAGTAGTATATGGGCAGGTAGCAATCAGCCCCAGCATTTT. Its translation is CASSIWAGSNQPQHF.

The chain is built from TRBV25-1 and TRBJ1-1; 7 nucleotides agree with TRBD1. CDR1 and CDR2 (germline): MGHDK, SYGVNS. V was pared by 7 bases and J by 4 bases, with 3 bases of the junction left unmatched. The CDR3 contains 12 residues. CDR3 nucleotide sequence: TGTGCCAGCACCCCAGGGGGCACTGAAGCTTTCTTT. Protein sequence: CASTPGGTEAFF.

The chain combines TRBV19 with TRBJ1-2, with 9 bases aligning to TRBD1. The CDR3 runs 15 residues. The V and J ends lost 1 base and 7 bases, in that order; junction bases with no gene match: 7. Germline V gives CDR1 LNHDA, CDR2 SQIVND (reference sequence). The CDR3 region is CASSIGRTGDVGYTF. CDR3 nucleotide sequence: TGTGCCAGTAGTATAGGACGGACAGGGGATGTTGGCTACACCTTC. Complete variable domain (other parts from reference TRBV19 and TRBJ1-2): DGGITQSPKYLFRKEGQNVTLSCEQNLNHDAMYWYRQDPGQGLRLIYYSQIVNDFQKGDIAEGYSVSREKKESFPLTVTSAQKNPTAFYLCASSIGRTGDVGYTFGSGTRLTVV.

This chain uses TRBV6-5 with TRBJ1-1; a weak D match, TRBD1 (6 bases). V was cut by 5 bases and J by 4 bases, with 11 bases left in between. Germline V gene sequence: CDR1 MNHEY, CDR2 SVGAGI. This CDR3 region has 13 residues. The CDR3 sequence: CASSPGGPTEAFF. The DNA for the CDR3 is TGTGCCAGCAGTCCGGGGGGGCCCACTGAAGCTTTCTTT.

V gene TRBV18 combines with J gene TRBJ1-1; TRBD1 aligns across 7 bases. Germline CDR1 is KGHSH and CDR2 is LQKENI. This CDR3 has 15 amino acids. The junction had 11 bases not matched to a gene; V was cut back by 4 bases and J by 6 bases. In DNA form, the CDR3 reads TGTGCCAGCTCACTAGCAGGGGGTTCGGTCGCTGAAGCTTTCTTT. It translates to CASSLAGGSVAEAFF.

The gene calls are TRBV2 and TRBJ2-3, with 7 bases that match TRBD2. V lost 4 bases and J lost 10; bases outside the gene matches: 5. The CDR3 is 12 amino acids. Germline V gene sequence: CDR1 SNHLY, CDR2 FYNNEI. The CDR3: CASSVVAGAQYF. The DNA of the CDR3 is TGTGCCAGCAGTGTAGTGGCGGGGGCGCAGTATTTT. The full variable domain, its missing parts supplied by reference TRBV2 and TRBJ2-3, is EPEVTQTPSHQVTQMGQEVILRCVPISNHLYFYWYRQILGQKVEFLVSFYNNEISEKSEIFDDQFSVERPDGSNFTLKIRSTKLEDSAMYFCASSVVAGAQYFGPGTRLTVL.

This sequence joins TRBV19 and TRBJ2-2; the D is unclear. Trimming took 0 bases from V and 4 from J, leaving 6 bases between them. CDR3 length: 14 amino acids. Germline CDR1 and CDR2: LNHDA and SQIVND (reference sequence). Here the CDR3 reads CASSIDYFTGELFF. The CDR3 coding sequence is TGTGCCAGTAGTATAGACTACTTCACCGGGGAGCTGTTTTTT.

This clone was seen only once. The chain couples TRBV27 to TRBJ1-1, with D unresolved. The CDR3 has 13 amino acids. Germline V gene sequence: CDR1 MNHEY, CDR2 SMNVEV (reference sequence). V dropped 2 bases and J dropped 5 bases, with 9 bases sitting between them. As DNA, the CDR3 is TGTGCCAGCAGTTTAGAGGGTTGGACTGAAGCTTTCTTT. Translating gives CASSLEGWTEAFF.

The chain couples TRBV10-1 to TRBJ2-1; D gene unclear. V lost 0 bases, J lost 2 bases, and 11 bases lay in between. CDR3 length: 16 residues. Germline CDR1 and CDR2: WNHNN and SYGVQD (reference sequence). CDR3 coding DNA: TGCGCCAGCAGTGAGTCGAGAGGCGTCCCCTACAATGAGCAGTTCTTC. Translation: CASSESRGVPYNEQFF.

The chain is built from TRBV30 and TRBJ1-2, with D perhaps matching TRBD1 (5 bases). From germline, CDR1 is GTSNPN and CDR2 SVGIG (reference sequence). The germline V and J ends were trimmed by 1 base and 4 bases, with 7 bases remaining between them. There are 12 residues in the CDR3. Here the CDR3 reads CAWSGGLYGYTF. CDR3 nucleotide sequence: TGTGCCTGGAGTGGGGGACTCTATGGCTACACCTTC.

The V gene is TRBV19, the J gene TRBJ2-3; the match to TRBD2 covers 9 bases. The CDR3 is 15 residues long. After removal of 6 bases from V and 6 bases from J, the junction contained 10 bases not matched to a gene. The V gene's germline CDR1 is LNHDA and CDR2 SQIVND (reference sequence). For the CDR3, the DNA is TGTGCCAGTAGCAAGACTAGCGGCCCCGGTGATACGCAGTATTTT. Protein sequence: CASSKTSGPGDTQYF. Combining the CDR3 with reference TRBV19 and TRBJ2-3 gives the whole variable domain DGGITQSPKYLFRKEGQNVTLSCEQNLNHDAMYWYRQDPGQGLRLIYYSQIVNDFQKGDIAEGYSVSREKKESFPLTVTSAQKNPTAFYLCASSKTSGPGDTQYFGPGTRLTVL.

The table lists this clone with a count of one. This chain joins TRBV11-1 and TRBJ2-3; D is unclear. The V end lost 11 bases, the J end lost 6 bases, and 12 bases lay between the germline ends. This CDR3 spans 11 amino acids. Germline CDR1 reads SGHAT; CDR2 reads FQDESV (reference sequence). CDR3: CAWLVGDTQYF. In nucleotides, the CDR3 is TGTGCCTGGCTTGTCGGGGATACGCAGTATTTT.

The J gene is TRBJ1-2, the V gene TRBV18, with a tentative D call TRBD1 (6 bases). The CDR3 extends over 14 amino acids. The germline gives CDR1 KGHSH, CDR2 LQKENI. Trimming removed 8 bases from V and 8 bases from J, with 21 bases in between. CDR3 nucleotide sequence: TGTGCCAGCACCCGACAGGAAGGCCTCCGAGGCTACACCTTC. Protein sequence: CASTRQEGLRGYTF.